This T cell receptor (beta chain) originates from a study of post-analysis software for immune sequencing data. Study in general: Relapsing-remitting, secondary progressive and progressive-relapsing forms of multiple sclerosis all featured among disease courses.

Overall study results and limits: Significantly lower normalized Chao1 diversity was found in patients with multiple sclerosis relative to controls. Roughly five TRBV segments were more frequent in patients than controls; TRBV5-6, TRBV5-1 and TRBV20-1 belonged to this group. Batch-matched samples strongly co-clustered by F measure.

V dropped 2 bases and J dropped 2 bases, with 11 bases sitting between them. This CDR3 spans 15 amino acids. From germline, CDR1 is MRHNA and CDR2 SNTAGT. Unique molecular identifiers were present in the TCR beta cDNA libraries. T cells, roughly 1 to 10 million of them, yielded about 500,000 cDNA molecules. Via MiXCR, TCRdb re-called the PCR reads, giving one row per CDR3 protein. The table includes 250,000 to 300,000 distinct CDR3 sequences, 36% detected once. This clonotype has a count of ten or more. Antigen unknown. This rearrangement joins TRBV6-4 to TRBJ2-3; D may be TRBD2 (6 bases). The clonotype comes from a girl aged 10-17 years with multiple sclerosis. Sequencing was carried out using blood. DNA for the CDR3: TGTGCCAGCAGTGACACTCCGGGACTCACAGATACGCAGTATTTT. Residues: CASSDTPGLTDTQYF.